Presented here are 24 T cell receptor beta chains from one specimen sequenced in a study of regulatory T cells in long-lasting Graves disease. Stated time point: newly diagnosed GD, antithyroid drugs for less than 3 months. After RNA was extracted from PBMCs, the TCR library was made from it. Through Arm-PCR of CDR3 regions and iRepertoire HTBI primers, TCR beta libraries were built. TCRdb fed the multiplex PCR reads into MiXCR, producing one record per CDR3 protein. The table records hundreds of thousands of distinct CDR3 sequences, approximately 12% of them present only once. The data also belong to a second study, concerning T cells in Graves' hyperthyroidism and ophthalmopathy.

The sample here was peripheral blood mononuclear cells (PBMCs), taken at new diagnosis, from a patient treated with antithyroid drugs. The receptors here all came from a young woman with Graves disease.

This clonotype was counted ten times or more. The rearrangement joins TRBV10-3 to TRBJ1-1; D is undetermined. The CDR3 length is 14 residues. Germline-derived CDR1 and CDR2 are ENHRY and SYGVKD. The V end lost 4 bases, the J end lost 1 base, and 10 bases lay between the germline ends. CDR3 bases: TGTGCCATCAGTGTAGTAGGACCGAACACTGAAGCTTTCTTT. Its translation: CAISVVGPNTEAFF.

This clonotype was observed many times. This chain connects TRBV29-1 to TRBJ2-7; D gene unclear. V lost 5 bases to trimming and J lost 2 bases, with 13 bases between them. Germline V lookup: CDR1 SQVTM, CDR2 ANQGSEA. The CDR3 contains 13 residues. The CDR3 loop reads CSVYRTDTYEQYF. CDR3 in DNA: TGCAGCGTTTATAGGACGGATACCTACGAGCAGTACTTC.

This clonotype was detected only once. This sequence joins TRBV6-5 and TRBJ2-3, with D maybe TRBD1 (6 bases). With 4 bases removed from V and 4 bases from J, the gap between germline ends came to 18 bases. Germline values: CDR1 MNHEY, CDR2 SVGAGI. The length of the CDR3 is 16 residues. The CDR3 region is CASSCAGDGGADTQYF. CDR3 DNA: TGTGCCAGCAGTTGCGCGGGTGATGGGGGCGCAGATACGCAGTATTTT.

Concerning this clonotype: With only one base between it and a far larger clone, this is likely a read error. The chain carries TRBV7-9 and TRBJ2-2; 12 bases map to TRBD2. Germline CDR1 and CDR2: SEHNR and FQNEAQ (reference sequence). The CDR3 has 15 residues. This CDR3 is CASSMTSGSPGELSF. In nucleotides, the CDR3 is TGTGCCAGCAGCATGACTAGCGGGAGTCCCGGGGAGCTGTCTTTT.

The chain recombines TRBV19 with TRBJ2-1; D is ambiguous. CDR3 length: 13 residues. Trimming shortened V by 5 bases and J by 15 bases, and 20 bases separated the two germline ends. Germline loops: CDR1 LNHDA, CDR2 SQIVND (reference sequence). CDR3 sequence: CASSPVPGRPGFF. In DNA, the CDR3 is TGTGCCAGTAGTCCGGTACCGGGCCGACCGGGGTTCTTC.

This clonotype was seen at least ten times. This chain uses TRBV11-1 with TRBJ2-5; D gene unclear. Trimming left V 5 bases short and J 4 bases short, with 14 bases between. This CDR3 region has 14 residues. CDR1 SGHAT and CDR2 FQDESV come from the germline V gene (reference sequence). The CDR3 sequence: CASSPQSRRETQYF. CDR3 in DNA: TGTGCCAGCAGCCCTCAGTCTCGGCGAGAGACCCAGTACTTC.

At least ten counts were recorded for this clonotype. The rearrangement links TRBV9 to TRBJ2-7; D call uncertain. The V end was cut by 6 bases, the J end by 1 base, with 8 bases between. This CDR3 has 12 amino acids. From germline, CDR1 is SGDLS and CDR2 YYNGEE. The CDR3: CASKALSYEQYF. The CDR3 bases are TGTGCCAGCAAAGCACTATCCTACGAGCAGTACTTC.

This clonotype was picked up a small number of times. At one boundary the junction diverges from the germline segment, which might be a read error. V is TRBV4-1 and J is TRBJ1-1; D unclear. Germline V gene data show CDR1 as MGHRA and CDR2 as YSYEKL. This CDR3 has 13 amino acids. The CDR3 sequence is CASSHEVNPEAFF. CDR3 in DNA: TGCGCCAGCAGCCACGAAGTGAACCCTGAAGCTTTCTTT.

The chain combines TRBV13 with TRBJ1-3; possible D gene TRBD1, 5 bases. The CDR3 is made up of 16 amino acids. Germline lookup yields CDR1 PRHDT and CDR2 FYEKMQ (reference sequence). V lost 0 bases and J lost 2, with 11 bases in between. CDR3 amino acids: CASSLGSGTAGNTIYF. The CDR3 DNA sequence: TGTGCCAGCAGCTTAGGTTCCGGGACGGCTGGAAACACCATATATTTT.

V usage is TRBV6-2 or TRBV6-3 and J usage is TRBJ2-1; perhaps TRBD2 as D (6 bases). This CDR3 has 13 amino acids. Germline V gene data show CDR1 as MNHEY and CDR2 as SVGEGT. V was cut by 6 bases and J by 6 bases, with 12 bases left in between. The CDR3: CASRWAGGNEQFF. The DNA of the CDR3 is TGTGCCAGCAGGTGGGCCGGGGGCAATGAGCAGTTCTTC.

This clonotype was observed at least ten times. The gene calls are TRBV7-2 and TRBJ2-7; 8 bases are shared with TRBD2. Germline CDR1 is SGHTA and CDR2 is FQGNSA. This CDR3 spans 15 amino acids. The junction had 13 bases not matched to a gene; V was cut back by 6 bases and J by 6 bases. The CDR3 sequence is CASRPPGLAGGEQYF. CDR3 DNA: TGTGCCAGCAGACCGCCCGGGCTAGCGGGTGGCGAGCAGTACTTC.

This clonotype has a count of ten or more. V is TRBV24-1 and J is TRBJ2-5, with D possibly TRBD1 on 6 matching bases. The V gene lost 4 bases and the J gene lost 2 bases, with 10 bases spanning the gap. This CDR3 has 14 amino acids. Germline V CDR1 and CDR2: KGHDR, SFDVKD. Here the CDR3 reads CATSDSDRQETQYF. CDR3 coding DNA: TGTGCCACCAGTGACTCCGACAGGCAAGAGACCCAGTACTTC.

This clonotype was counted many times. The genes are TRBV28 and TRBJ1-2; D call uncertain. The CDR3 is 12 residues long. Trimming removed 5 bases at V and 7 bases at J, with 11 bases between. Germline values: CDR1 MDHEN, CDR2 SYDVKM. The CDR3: CASSIRGSGYTF. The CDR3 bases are TGTGCCAGCAGTATTAGAGGATCTGGCTACACCTTC.

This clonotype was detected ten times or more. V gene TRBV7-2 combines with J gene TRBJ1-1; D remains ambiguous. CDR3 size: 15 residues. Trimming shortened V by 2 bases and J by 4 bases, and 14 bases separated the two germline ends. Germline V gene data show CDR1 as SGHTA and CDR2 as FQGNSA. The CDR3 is CASSLFVPELTEAFF. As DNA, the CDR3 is TGTGCCAGCAGCTTATTCGTCCCCGAACTCACTGAAGCTTTCTTT.

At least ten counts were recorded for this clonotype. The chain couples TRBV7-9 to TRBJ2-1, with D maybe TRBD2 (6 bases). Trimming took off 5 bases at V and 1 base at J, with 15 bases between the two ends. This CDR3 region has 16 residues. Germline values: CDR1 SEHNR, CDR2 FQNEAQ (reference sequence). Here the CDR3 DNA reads TGTGCCAGCAGCCCCAACGGGGGACCATCCTACAATGAGCAGTTCTTC. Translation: CASSPNGGPSYNEQFF. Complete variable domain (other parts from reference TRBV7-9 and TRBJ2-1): DTGVSQNPRHKITKRGQNVTFRCDPISEHNRLYWYRQTLGQGPEFLTYFQNEAQLEKSRLLSDRFSAERPKGSFSTLEIQRTEQGDSAMYLCASSPNGGPSYNEQFFGPGTRLTVL.

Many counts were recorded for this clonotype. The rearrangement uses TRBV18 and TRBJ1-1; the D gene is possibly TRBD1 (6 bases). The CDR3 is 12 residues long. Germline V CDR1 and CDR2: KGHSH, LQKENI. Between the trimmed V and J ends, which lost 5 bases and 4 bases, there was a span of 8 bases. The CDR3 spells CASSGQFTEAFF. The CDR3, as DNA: TGTGCCAGCTCAGGACAGTTCACTGAAGCTTTCTTT.

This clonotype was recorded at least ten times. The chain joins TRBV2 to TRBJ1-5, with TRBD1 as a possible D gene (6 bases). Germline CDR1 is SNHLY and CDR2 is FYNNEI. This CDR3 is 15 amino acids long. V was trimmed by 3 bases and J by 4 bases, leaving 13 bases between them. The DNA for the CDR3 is TGTGCCAGCAGTGATTTGACAGGCGCAAATCAGCCCCAGCATTTT. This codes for CASSDLTGANQPQHF.

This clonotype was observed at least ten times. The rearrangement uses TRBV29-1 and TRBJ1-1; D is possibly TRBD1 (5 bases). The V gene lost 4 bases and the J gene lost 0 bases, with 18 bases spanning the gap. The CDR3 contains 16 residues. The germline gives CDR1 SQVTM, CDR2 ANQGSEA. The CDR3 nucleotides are TGCAGCGTTGTAGGATCGACAGAGACAATGAACACTGAAGCTTTCTTT. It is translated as CSVVGSTETMNTEAFF. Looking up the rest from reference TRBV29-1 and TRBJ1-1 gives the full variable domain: SAVISQKPSRDICQRGTSLTIQCQVDSQVTMMFWYRQQPGQSLTLIATANQGSEATYESGFVIDKFPISRPNLTFSTLTVSNMSPEDSSIYLCSVVGSTETMNTEAFFGQGTRLTVV.

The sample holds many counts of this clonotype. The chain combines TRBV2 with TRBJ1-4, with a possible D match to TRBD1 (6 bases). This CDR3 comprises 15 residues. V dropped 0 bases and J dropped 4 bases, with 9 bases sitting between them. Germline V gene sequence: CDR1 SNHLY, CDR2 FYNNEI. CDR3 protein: CASSEADRGNEKLFF. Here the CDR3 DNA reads TGTGCCAGCAGTGAAGCGGACAGAGGTAATGAAAAACTGTTTTTT.

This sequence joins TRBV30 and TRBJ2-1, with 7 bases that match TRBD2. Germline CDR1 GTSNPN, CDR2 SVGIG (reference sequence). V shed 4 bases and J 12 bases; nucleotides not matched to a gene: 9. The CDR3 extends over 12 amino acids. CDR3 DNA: TGTGCCTGGAAAGGGGCGGGAGAGAGGCAGTTCTTC. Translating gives CAWKGAGERQFF.

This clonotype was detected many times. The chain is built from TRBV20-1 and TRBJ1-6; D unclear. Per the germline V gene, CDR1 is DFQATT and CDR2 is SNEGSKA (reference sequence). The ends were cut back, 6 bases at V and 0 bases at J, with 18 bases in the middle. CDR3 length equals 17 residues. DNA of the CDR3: TGCAGTGCCCCGGCGCCCGCGGCCAGCTCCTATAATTCACCCCTCCACTTT. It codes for CSAPAPAASSYNSPLHF.

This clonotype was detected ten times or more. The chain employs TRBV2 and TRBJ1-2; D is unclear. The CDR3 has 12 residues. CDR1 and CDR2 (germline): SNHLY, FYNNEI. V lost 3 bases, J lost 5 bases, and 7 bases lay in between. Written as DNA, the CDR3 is TGTGCCAGCAGTGACAAGTCTTATGGCTACACCTTC. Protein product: CASSDKSYGYTF.

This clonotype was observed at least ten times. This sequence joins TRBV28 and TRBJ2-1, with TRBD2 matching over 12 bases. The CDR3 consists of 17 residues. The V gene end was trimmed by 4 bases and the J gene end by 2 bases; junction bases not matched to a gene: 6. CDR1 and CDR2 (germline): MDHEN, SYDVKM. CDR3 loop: CASSSNLAGGAYNEQFF. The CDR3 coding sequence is TGTGCCAGCAGTTCTAATCTAGCGGGAGGGGCCTACAATGAGCAGTTCTTC.

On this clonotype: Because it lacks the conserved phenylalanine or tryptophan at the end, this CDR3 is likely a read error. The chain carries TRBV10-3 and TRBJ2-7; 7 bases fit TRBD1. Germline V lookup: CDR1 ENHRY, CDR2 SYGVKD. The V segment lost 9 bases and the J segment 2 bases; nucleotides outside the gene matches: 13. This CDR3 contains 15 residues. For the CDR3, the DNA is TGTGCCATGAAAGACCCGGGACAGAGAGCCTACGAGCAGTACCTC. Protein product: CAMKDPGQRAYEQYL.